This note documents a single T cell receptor (beta chain) sequence. Antigen: not known. These data are taken from a study of T cell responses to AZD1222 COVID-19 vaccine. Study-level results: At study baseline, merely roughly 6 AZD1222 recipients were seropositive. Mostly white British, mostly female donors; authors suggested clonal diversity may be underestimated.

The germline CDR1 and CDR2 sequences are MNHEY and SVGAGI. V gave up 5 bases and J gave up 4 bases, with 12 bases separating them. The CDR3 totals 13 residues. Assay used: immunoSEQ multiplex PCR; TCRdb lists only in-frame clones, some missing. Here the sample spans 100,000 or so clones, 85% to 90% being singletons. The chain is built from TRBV6-5 and TRBJ2-7; weak D call: TRBD1 (6 bases). Sequencing used peripheral blood, obtained on day 0 of AZD1222 vaccination. This sequence originates from an adult in good health. The CDR3 region is CASSPGQSYEQYF. In DNA, the CDR3 is TGTGCCAGCAGTCCGGGACAATCGTACGAGCAGTACTTC.